This T cell receptor beta chain was sequenced in a study of T cell repertoires in MIS-A myocarditis (dated by TCRdb to between 2021 and 2024). The QIAamp DNA FFPE kit was used to extract genomic DNA from formalin-fixed paraffin-embedded autopsy tissue. A note on this clone: No cognate antigen has been identified for it. No quality values exist for individual bases; no much larger clone is one base distant.

V sheds 3 bases and J sheds 2 bases, leaving 12 bases between their ends. Taken from the germline V gene, the CDR1 and CDR2 loops are SGHTA and FQGNSA. Reading from cysteine to phenylalanine, the CDR3 counts 15 amino acids. Only the CDR3 DNA stays, 45 bases, in frame from base 1. Amplification of TCRbeta CDR3 regions relied on the immunoSEQ bias-controlled multiplex PCR, followed by high-throughput sequencing. The original methods were these. CDR3 sequences were collapsed and filtered by the immunoSEQ vendor pipeline to quantify abundance and frequency of each unique TCRbeta CDR3. Using a 90% global sequence identity threshold, CD-HIT clustered dominant CDR3 amino acid sequences together with SARS-CoV-2-specific ImmuneCODE TCRbeta sequences. Clones with frequencies of 0.1 to 1 were classed as hyperexpanded, and 0.01 to 0.1 as large. CDR3 amino acid sequences and V and J gene assignments of dominant clones were confirmed with MiXCR. The R stringdist package was used to compute Levenshtein distances between the patient clonotypes and the ImmuneCODE hits. TCRdb took this table from immuneACCESS and kept in-frame rearrangements with V and J called. Such tables lack part of the clones; where checked against another copy, unresolved V genes explain under half of the gap, and the rest is unexplained. V and J calls and clone size are given by that table; D and trimming were obtained from the DNA. This sample has about 6,600 clones in its table, and around 84% of those were observed once. Jointly, the top ten make up approximately 18% of the sample.

The chain is made from TRBV7-2 and TRBJ2-3, with TRBD2 as a weak D call on 5 bases. The TCR originated in a man aged 18-30 years with fulminant myocarditis from multisystem inflammatory syndrome in adults (MIS-A) after COVID-19. The sample taken for sequencing was right inferior lung lobe tissue obtained at autopsy. The DNA sequence follows: TGTGCCAGCAGCTTGCAGTCACGGGACACAGATACGCAGTATTTT. It codes for CASSLQSRDTDTQYF.